Listed here are 30 T cell receptor beta chains from one sample, sequenced in a study of blood T cell repertoires in COVID-19. The repertoire was sequenced with immunoSEQ multiplex PCR; TCRdb's copy has only in-frame clones and lacks some. The sample holds 250,000 or so clones, 70% to 90% seen once. Sequenced material: PBMCs or T cells enriched from blood (not recorded which). These receptors originate from a man aged 45-65 years who had been exposed to COVID-19.

The V and J genes are TRBV6-5 and TRBJ2-7; 10 nucleotides line up with TRBD1. In germline, CDR1 is MNHEY, CDR2 SVGAGI. Trimming took 0 bases from V and 4 from J; bases not matched to a gene: 3. The length of the CDR3 is 15 residues. This CDR3 reads CASSYSLGQGYEQYV. In nucleotides, the CDR3 is TGTGCCAGCAGTTACTCGTTGGGACAGGGGTACGAGCAGTACGTC.

The rearrangement links TRBV27 to TRBJ1-2, with D perhaps matching TRBD1 (6 bases). Germline values: CDR1 MNHEY, CDR2 SMNVEV (reference sequence). The CDR3 sequence is 15 residues long. Deletions cut 0 bases from V and 3 bases from J, with 11 bases between. The CDR3 here is CASSLSIGGDYGYTF. As DNA, the CDR3 is TGTGCCAGCAGTTTATCGATAGGGGGTGACTATGGCTACACCTTC.

The chain carries TRBV27 and TRBJ2-5; 7 bases are shared with TRBD2. The CDR3 runs to 16 residues. Germline V gene lookup returns CDR1 MNHEY and CDR2 SMNVEV (reference sequence). The junction had 9 bases not matched to a gene; V was cut back by 4 bases and J by 1 base. This CDR3 is CASSYASGELQETQYF. CDR3 nucleotide sequence: TGTGCCAGCAGTTACGCTAGCGGAGAACTCCAAGAGACCCAGTACTTC.

The CDR3 DNA follows: TGTGCCAGCTCACCACTTGCGGGACTAGCGGGTGCTTACGAGCAGTACTTC. It yields the protein CASSPLAGLAGAYEQYF. The rearrangement uses TRBV18 and TRBJ2-7; 12 nucleotides line up with TRBD2. Per the germline V gene, CDR1 is KGHSH and CDR2 is LQKENI. The CDR3 loop spans 17 amino acids. V lost 1 base and J lost 4; bases outside the gene matches: 8.

This rearrangement joins TRBV18 to TRBJ1-1; TRBD1 is a possible D gene (5 bases). Germline-derived CDR1 and CDR2 are KGHSH and LQKENI. Trimming stripped 8 bases from V and 1 base from J, with 20 bases between. This CDR3 has 16 residues. CDR3 in amino acids: CASHLNHIRANTEAFF. The CDR3 DNA reads as TGTGCCAGCCACCTTAATCATATCAGGGCGAACACTGAAGCTTTCTTT.

The rearrangement links TRBV6-5 to TRBJ2-6, with TRBD2 as a possible D gene (5 bases). Germline V CDR1 and CDR2: MNHEY, SVGAGI. V lost 6 bases and J 0 bases, leaving 9 bases between the germline ends. This CDR3 spans 15 amino acids. The CDR3 DNA reads as TGTGCCAGCAGCGCCCGGGACTCTGGGGCCAACGTCCTGACTTTC. Amino acids: CASSARDSGANVLTF.

The chain joins TRBV11-2 to TRBJ2-5; 8 bases are shared with TRBD1. CDR1 and CDR2 (germline): SGHAT, FQNNGV. The J segment lost 3 bases and the V segment lost 5 bases, leaving 5 bases of the junction unmatched. The CDR3 runs 14 residues. CDR3 in amino acids: CASSQGATEETQYF. In nucleotides, the CDR3 is TGTGCCAGCAGCCAGGGGGCCACGGAAGAGACCCAGTACTTC.

A single count supports this clone. This CDR3 is CASSPILTGDYGYTF. For the CDR3, the DNA is TGTGCCAGCTCACCCATACTGACAGGGGACTATGGCTACACCTTC. V is TRBV18 and J is TRBJ1-2; 8 bases agree with TRBD1. After removal of 3 bases from V and 3 bases from J, the junction contained 6 bases not matched to a gene. Germline CDR1 reads KGHSH; CDR2 reads LQKENI. This CDR3 has 15 amino acids.

The chain uses TRBV6-5 and TRBJ1-5; D is undetermined. V shed 2 bases and J shed 0 bases, with 11 bases lying between them. Germline CDR1 reads MNHEY; CDR2 reads SVGAGI. There are 16 residues in the CDR3. The chain's CDR3 is CASSYSGRFSNQPQHF. CDR3 DNA: TGTGCCAGCAGTTACAGTGGCAGATTTAGCAATCAGCCCCAGCATTTT.

The CDR3 reads CASSYARGPGNTIYF. CDR3 coding DNA: TGTGCCAGCAGCTATGCCAGGGGGCCAGGAAACACCATATATTTT. V gene TRBV5-4 combines with J gene TRBJ1-3; TRBD1 aligns across 8 bases. This CDR3 comprises 15 residues. J was trimmed by 4 bases and V by 3 bases; bases with no gene match: 6. In germline, CDR1 is SGHNT, CDR2 YYREEE (reference sequence).

The chain links TRBV5-1 to TRBJ2-3, with 9 bases fitting TRBD1. J was trimmed by 0 bases and V by 1 base; bases with no gene match: 3. Per the germline V gene, CDR1 is SGHRS and CDR2 is YFSETQ. The CDR3 sequence is 16 residues long. CDR3 sequence reads: CASSLLGTGSTDTQYF. The CDR3 DNA follows: TGCGCCAGCAGCTTGCTCGGGACAGGGAGCACAGATACGCAGTATTTT.

The rearrangement joins TRBV21-1 to TRBJ2-3; no check of the table's D call, TRBD2, against the DNA was made. TRBV21-1 is a known pseudogene. This CDR3 has 17 amino acids. CDR3 DNA sequence: TGTGCCAGCAGCAAAGTCCCTAGCGGGACGAGCACAGATACGCAGTATTTT. It specifies CASSKVPSGTSTDTQYF.

The J gene is TRBJ2-3, the V gene TRBV5-1; D perhaps matches TRBD1 (6 bases). V was trimmed by 4 bases and J by 2 bases, leaving 11 bases between them. CDR3 length: 14 amino acids. Germline CDR1 SGHRS, CDR2 YFSETQ. The CDR3 here is CASSKDRLTDTQYF. The CDR3 region has the DNA TGCGCCAGCAGCAAGGACAGACTCACAGATACGCAGTATTTT.

CDR3 region: CASSVTVSNTEAFF. The CDR3 DNA reads TGTGCCAGCAGCGTAACTGTCTCGAACACTGAAGCTTTCTTT. V and J are TRBV9 and TRBJ1-1; D not resolved. The CDR3 runs to 14 residues. Trimming left V 1 base short and J 1 base short, with 8 bases between. Germline V gene sequence: CDR1 SGDLS, CDR2 YYNGEE.

The CDR3 loop is CASRGQGRGYTF. CDR3 sequence (DNA): TGTGCCAGCAGAGGACAGGGCAGGGGCTACACCTTC. The chain links TRBV12-3 or TRBV12-4 to TRBJ1-2, with 8 bases identical to TRBD1. This CDR3 spans 12 amino acids. Trimming removed 6 bases from V and 8 bases from J; junction bases left unmatched: 5.

The chain combines TRBV11-2 with TRBJ1-1; the D is unclear. The V gene's germline CDR1 is SGHAT and CDR2 FQNNGV. This CDR3 is 15 amino acids long. V was cut by 2 bases and J by 1 base, with 11 bases left in between. The CDR3 here is CASSLSQAANTEAFF. Here the CDR3 DNA reads TGTGCCAGCAGCTTATCCCAGGCTGCGAACACTGAAGCTTTCTTT.

This sequence joins TRBV27 and TRBJ2-1; maybe TRBD1 (6 bases). CDR1 is MNHEY and CDR2 is SMNVEV in the germline V gene (reference sequence). V dropped 4 bases and J dropped 0 bases, with 16 bases sitting between them. CDR3 size: 17 residues. DNA for the CDR3: TGTGCCAGCAGTTCACACAGGGTAAGGGGCTCCTACAATGAGCAGTTCTTC. This sequence encodes CASSSHRVRGSYNEQFF.

CDR3 in DNA: TGTGCCAGTAGTATAGCCGGGGGTGGTCAGCCCCAGCATTTT. This encodes CASSIAGGGQPQHF. This chain joins TRBV19 and TRBJ1-5; tentative D call: TRBD1 (5 bases). Germline assignment: CDR1 LNHDA and CDR2 SQIVND (reference sequence). The V and J ends lost 1 base and 6 bases respectively, with 10 bases between them. This CDR3 has 14 residues.

The V call is TRBV27, the J call TRBJ2-7; D uncertain. This CDR3 spans 10 amino acids. The V gene's germline CDR1 is MNHEY and CDR2 SMNVEV (reference sequence). Trimming shortened V by 7 bases and J by 3 bases, and 4 bases separated the two germline ends. The CDR3 DNA is TGTGCCAGCAATAGCTACGAGCAGTACTTC. Translation: CASNSYEQYF.

The chain joins TRBV7-2 to TRBJ1-2, with 7 nucleotides matching TRBD1. V dropped 5 bases and J dropped 3; count of bases not matched to a gene: 6. This CDR3 contains 14 residues. Germline CDR1 reads SGHTA; CDR2 reads FQGNSA. Here the CDR3 DNA reads TGTGCCAGCAGCCCACCGGGACAGTACTATGGCTACACCTTC. It specifies CASSPPGQYYGYTF.

This chain uses TRBV29-1 with TRBJ2-1; TRBD2 matches at 13 bases. V was pared by 3 bases and J by 4 bases, with 3 bases of the junction left unmatched. Germline V CDR1 and CDR2: SQVTM, ANQGSEA. The CDR3 length is 15 residues. Here the CDR3 reads CSVEGLAGTYNEQFF. In DNA form, the CDR3 reads TGCAGCGTTGAGGGACTAGCGGGGACTTACAATGAGCAGTTCTTC.

The rearrangement joins TRBV19 to TRBJ1-6, with 7 bases fitting TRBD1. This CDR3 is 14 amino acids long. Trimming removed 5 bases from V and 6 bases from J; junction bases left unmatched: 4. Germline lookup yields CDR1 LNHDA and CDR2 SQIVND (reference sequence). Here the CDR3 reads CASSPGQINSPLHF. CDR3 sequence (DNA): TGTGCCAGTAGTCCGGGACAGATTAATTCACCCCTCCACTTT. Combining the CDR3 with reference TRBV19 and TRBJ1-6 gives the whole variable domain DGGITQSPKYLFRKEGQNVTLSCEQNLNHDAMYWYRQDPGQGLRLIYYSQIVNDFQKGDIAEGYSVSREKKESFPLTVTSAQKNPTAFYLCASSPGQINSPLHFGNGTRLTVT.

The genes are TRBV6-1 and TRBJ2-7, with 10 bases matching TRBD2. The germline V gene has CDR1 MNHNS and CDR2 SASEGT. The CDR3 has 16 residues. J was trimmed by 0 bases and V by 4 bases; bases with no gene match: 6. Written as DNA, the CDR3 is TGTGCCAGCAGTGCCCTAGCGGGAGTAGGCTCCTACGAGCAGTACGTC. Amino acid sequence: CASSALAGVGSYEQYV.

The V call is TRBV11-2, the J call TRBJ1-5; D call uncertain. The CDR3 is made up of 13 amino acids. With 2 bases removed from V and 5 bases from J, the gap between germline ends came to 7 bases. From germline, CDR1 is SGHAT and CDR2 FQNNGV. The DNA of the CDR3 is TGTGCCAGCAGCTTATCACCGGATCAGCCCCAGCATTTT. Its translation is CASSLSPDQPQHF. Complete variable domain (other parts from reference TRBV11-2 and TRBJ1-5): EAGVAQSPRYKIIEKRQSVAFWCNPISGHATLYWYQQILGQGPKLLIQFQNNGVVDDSQLPKDRFSAERLKGVDSTLKIQPAKLEDSAVYLCASSLSPDQPQHFGDGTRLSIL.

The chain has TRBV7-3 and TRBJ2-3; 7 nucleotides agree with TRBD1. Germline trimming cut 5 bases from V and 2 bases from J; bases unmatched to any gene: 4. The CDR3 sequence is 14 residues long. Germline values: CDR1 SGHTA, CDR2 FQGTGA. CDR3 protein: CASSGGQSTDTQYF. DNA of the CDR3: TGTGCCAGCAGCGGGGGACAGTCCACAGATACGCAGTATTTT.

The gene calls are TRBV29-1 and TRBJ2-6; possibly TRBD2 for D (5 bases). CDR1 and CDR2 from the germline V gene are SQVTM and ANQGSEA. Deletions cut 4 bases from V and 0 bases from J, with 25 bases between. The CDR3 totals 20 residues. The CDR3 loop is CSVVVRAGGDMSSGANVLTF. For the CDR3, the DNA is TGCAGCGTTGTTGTGAGGGCCGGTGGAGACATGAGCTCTGGGGCCAACGTCCTGACTTTC.

This chain connects TRBV19 to TRBJ1-5, with D maybe TRBD1 (5 bases). The V gene's germline CDR1 is LNHDA and CDR2 SQIVND (reference sequence). V was pared by 6 bases and J by 3 bases, with 15 bases between. The CDR3 loop spans 15 amino acids. The CDR3 DNA reads TGTGCCAGTAGCACAACTCAGGGTTACAATCAGCCCCAGCATTTT. Translated, it gives CASSTTQGYNQPQHF.

The gene calls are TRBV4-2 and TRBJ2-3, with 11 bases aligning to TRBD2. The junction had 8 bases not matched to a gene; V was cut back by 3 bases and J by 0 bases. The CDR3 is 18 amino acids. The germline V gene encodes CDR1 LGHNA and CDR2 YNFKEQ. CDR3 loop: CASSQGLAEIPSTDTQYF. DNA of the CDR3: TGTGCCAGCAGCCAGGGACTAGCGGAAATACCTAGCACAGATACGCAGTATTTT.

The gene calls are TRBV5-1 and TRBJ2-5, with TRBD1 identical over 9 bases. This CDR3 spans 15 amino acids. V was clipped by 7 bases and J by 2 bases; unmatched bases: 9. In germline, CDR1 is SGHRS, CDR2 YFSETQ. The CDR3: CASEITGTGQETQYF. The CDR3 DNA sequence: TGCGCCAGCGAAATTACAGGGACAGGGCAAGAGACCCAGTACTTC.

V gene TRBV30 combines with J gene TRBJ1-5; 7 bases line up with TRBD1. The ends lost 3 bases at V and 4 bases at J; junction bases unmatched: 9. The CDR3 is made up of 15 amino acids. Germline assignment: CDR1 GTSNPN and CDR2 SVGIG (reference sequence). The DNA for the CDR3 is TGTGCCTGGAGCTCCCTGACAGGGACTAATCAGCCCCAGCATTTT. Translating it yields CAWSSLTGTNQPQHF.